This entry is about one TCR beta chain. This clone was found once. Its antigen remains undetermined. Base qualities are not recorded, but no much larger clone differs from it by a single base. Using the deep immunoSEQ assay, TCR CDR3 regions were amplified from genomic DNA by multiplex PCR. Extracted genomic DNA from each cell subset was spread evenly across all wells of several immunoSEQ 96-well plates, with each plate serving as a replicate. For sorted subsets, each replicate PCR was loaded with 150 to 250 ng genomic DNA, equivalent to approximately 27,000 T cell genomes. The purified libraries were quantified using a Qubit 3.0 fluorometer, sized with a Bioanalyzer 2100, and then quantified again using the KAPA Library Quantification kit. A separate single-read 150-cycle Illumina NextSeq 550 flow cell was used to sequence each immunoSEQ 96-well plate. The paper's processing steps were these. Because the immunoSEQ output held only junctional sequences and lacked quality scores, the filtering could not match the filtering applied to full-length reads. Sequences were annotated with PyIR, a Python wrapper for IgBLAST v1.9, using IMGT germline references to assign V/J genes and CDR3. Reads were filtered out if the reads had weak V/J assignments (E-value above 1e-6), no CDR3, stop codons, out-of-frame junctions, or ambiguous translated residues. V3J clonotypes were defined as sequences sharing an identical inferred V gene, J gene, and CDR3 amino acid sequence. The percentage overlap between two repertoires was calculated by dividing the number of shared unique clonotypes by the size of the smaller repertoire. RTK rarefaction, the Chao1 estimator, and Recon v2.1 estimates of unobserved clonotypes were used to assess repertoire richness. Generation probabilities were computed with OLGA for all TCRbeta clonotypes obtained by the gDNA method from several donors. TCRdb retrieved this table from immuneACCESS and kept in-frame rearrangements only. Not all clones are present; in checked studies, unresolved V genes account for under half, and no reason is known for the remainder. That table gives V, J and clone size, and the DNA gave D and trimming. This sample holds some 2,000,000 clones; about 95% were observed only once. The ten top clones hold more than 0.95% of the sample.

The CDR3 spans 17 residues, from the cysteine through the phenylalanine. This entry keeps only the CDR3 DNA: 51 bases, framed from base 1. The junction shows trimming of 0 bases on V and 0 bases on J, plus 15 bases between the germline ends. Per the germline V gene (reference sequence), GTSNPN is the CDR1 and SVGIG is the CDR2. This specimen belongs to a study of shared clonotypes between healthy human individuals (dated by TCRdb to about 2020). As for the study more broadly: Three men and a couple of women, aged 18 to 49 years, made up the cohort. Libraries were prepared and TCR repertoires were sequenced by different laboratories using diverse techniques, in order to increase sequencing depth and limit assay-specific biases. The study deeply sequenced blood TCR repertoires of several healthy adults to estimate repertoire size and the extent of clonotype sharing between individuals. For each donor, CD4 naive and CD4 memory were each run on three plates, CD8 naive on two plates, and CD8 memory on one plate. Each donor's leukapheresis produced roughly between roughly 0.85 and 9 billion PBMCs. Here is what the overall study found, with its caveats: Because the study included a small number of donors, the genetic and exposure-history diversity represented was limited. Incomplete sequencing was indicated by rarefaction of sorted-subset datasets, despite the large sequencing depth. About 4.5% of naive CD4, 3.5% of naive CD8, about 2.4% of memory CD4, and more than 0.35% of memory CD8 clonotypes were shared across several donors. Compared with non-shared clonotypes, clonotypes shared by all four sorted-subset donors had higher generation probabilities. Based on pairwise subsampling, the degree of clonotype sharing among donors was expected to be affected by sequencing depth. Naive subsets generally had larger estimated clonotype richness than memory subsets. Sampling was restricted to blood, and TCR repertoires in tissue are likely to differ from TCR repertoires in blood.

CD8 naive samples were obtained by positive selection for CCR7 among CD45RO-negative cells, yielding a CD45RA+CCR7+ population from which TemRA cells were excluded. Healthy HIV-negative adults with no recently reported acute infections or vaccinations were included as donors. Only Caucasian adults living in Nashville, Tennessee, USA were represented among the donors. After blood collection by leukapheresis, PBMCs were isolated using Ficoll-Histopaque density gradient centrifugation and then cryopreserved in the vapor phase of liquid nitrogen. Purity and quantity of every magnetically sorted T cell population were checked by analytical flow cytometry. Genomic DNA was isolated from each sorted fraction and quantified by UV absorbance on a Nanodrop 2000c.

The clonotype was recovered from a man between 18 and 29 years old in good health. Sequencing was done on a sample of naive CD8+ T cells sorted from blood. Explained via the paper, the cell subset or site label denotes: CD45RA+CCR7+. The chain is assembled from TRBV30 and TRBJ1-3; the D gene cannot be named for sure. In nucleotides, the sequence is TGTGCCTGGAGTGTACTGCTTGGAGGCATCTCTGGAAACACCATATATTTT. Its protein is CAWSVLLGGISGNTIYF.